The 5 T cell receptor beta chains below were found in one sample sequenced in a study of CD8 T cells in ankylosing spondylitis. Study-level findings and limits: Apparently characteristic of ankylosing spondylitis blood was a TCR beta motif (eight highly homologous variants).

Using its own MiXCR run on the 5' RACE reads, TCRdb lists one record per CDR3 protein. The data hold roughly 90,000 distinct CDR3 sequences, with roughly 8.8% observed a single time. The antigens of these receptors remain unknown. The sequenced sample consisted of blood, either unsorted or a sorted T cell fraction (not recorded which). Receptors originate from a male donor with ankylosing spondylitis.

The V and J genes are TRBV5-1 and TRBJ2-1; 12 bases are shared with TRBD2. Germline CDR1 and CDR2: SGHRS and YFSETQ. J was trimmed by 4 bases and V by 7 bases; bases with no gene match: 9. This CDR3 contains 16 residues. The CDR3 loop reads CASGNEGLAGYNEQFF. The DNA of the CDR3 is TGCGCCAGCGGGAATGAGGGACTAGCGGGTTACAATGAGCAGTTCTTC.

In this sample, this clonotype turned up a few times. The J gene is TRBJ2-2, the V gene TRBV2, with a weak D call TRBD1 (5 bases). CDR1 and CDR2 (germline): SNHLY, FYNNEI. V was cut by 2 bases and J by 6 bases, with 22 bases left in between. The CDR3 has 18 residues. The CDR3 nucleotides are TGTGCCAGCAGTGAAAAGGGGATTTGGGATCTGGTGTCCGGGGAGCTGTTTTTT. It translates to CASSEKGIWDLVSGELFF.

This clonotype was detected many times. V usage is TRBV24-1 and J usage is TRBJ2-3; tentatively, D is TRBD2 (6 bases). V lost 7 bases and J 3 bases, leaving 19 bases between the germline ends. Germline assignment: CDR1 KGHDR and CDR2 SFDVKD. The CDR3 has 16 residues. The CDR3 DNA reads TGTGCCACCAGCGAATCCCGGGAGCGGGTTACAGATACGCAGTATTTT. Its protein is CATSESRERVTDTQYF.

The chain combines TRBV11-2 with TRBJ1-6, with a tentative D call TRBD1 (5 bases). This CDR3 region has 12 residues. With 8 bases removed from V and 5 bases from J, the gap between germline ends came to 7 bases. Germline lookup yields CDR1 SGHAT and CDR2 FQNNGV. The CDR3 region is CASGGNNSPLHF. Here the CDR3 DNA reads TGTGCCAGCGGGGGTAATAATTCACCCCTCCACTTT.

This clonotype was counted many times. The V call is TRBV20-1, the J call TRBJ2-7; 14 bases match TRBD2. The germline V gene encodes CDR1 DFQATT and CDR2 SNEGSKA (reference sequence). Trimming took 4 bases from V and 6 from J; bases not matched to a gene: 20. CDR3 length: 19 amino acids. The CDR3 bases are TGCAGTGCTACCATAGGGTATCGACTAGCGGGAGGGCCGGGTGCCGAGCAGTACTTC. As protein: CSATIGYRLAGGPGAEQYF.